This T cell receptor beta chain came from a study of blood T cell repertoires in COVID-19. Background on the study: In each case, the material was cDNA or gDNA derived from T cells, B-cell-depleted T cells, or PBMCs.

The assay was immunoSEQ multiplex PCR, and TCRdb's table has in-frame clones only and misses some. The data hold about 87,000 clones, with roughly 76% observed a single time. The sample holds one count of this clone. This sequence originates from a woman aged 50 to 65 with acute or convalescent COVID-19. Sequencing was carried out using peripheral blood.

The CDR3 protein is CASSSDREKYF. The CDR3 DNA follows: TGCGCCAGCAGCTCCGACAGGGAGAAGTATTTT. The chain employs TRBV5-1 and TRBJ2-3, with 7 nucleotides matching TRBD1. V was pared by 3 bases and J by 13 bases, with 5 bases of the junction left unmatched. CDR3 size: 11 residues. Looked up from germline, CDR1 is SGHRS and CDR2 is YFSETQ.